These 21 T cell receptor beta chains originate from one sample sequenced in a study of shared clonotypes between healthy human individuals (dated by TCRdb to 2018 to 2021). The receptor library was made with the immunoSEQ multiplex PCR assay. TCRdb took this table from immuneACCESS and kept in-frame rearrangements with V and J called. Such tables lack part of the clones; where checked against another copy, unresolved V genes explain under half of the gap, and the rest is unexplained. In all, the sample holds a few million clones, and over 85% of those were seen once. The top ten constitute 0.39% of the sample. The sequencing sample was made of naive CD4+ T cells from PBMCs. The cell subset or site label for this specimen denotes: CD45RA+ positively selected. The receptors come from a man aged 18 to 35 in good health. Some clones in this sample may be carry-over from other donors' samples.

The chain is built from TRBV7-9 and TRBJ2-3, with unresolved D. The length of the CDR3 is 16 residues. Germline CDR1 reads SEHNR; CDR2 reads FQNEAQ (reference sequence). With 5 bases removed from V and 5 bases from J, the gap between germline ends came to 20 bases. This CDR3 is CASSIDGVNRGDTQYF. The CDR3 bases are TGTGCCAGCAGCATAGACGGCGTCAATAGAGGAGATACGCAGTATTTT.

This chain joins TRBV10-3 and TRBJ2-5; 10 nucleotides match TRBD2. J gave up 7 bases and V 0 bases, and 14 bases lay outside the gene matches. CDR1 ENHRY and CDR2 SYGVKD come from the germline V gene. The CDR3 runs 18 residues. The CDR3 loop reads CAISESRGLAGGPGTQYF. Written as DNA, the CDR3 is TGTGCCATCAGTGAGTCGAGAGGTTTAGCGGGAGGCCCAGGGACCCAGTACTTC.

V and J are TRBV6-5 and TRBJ2-5; D not resolved. V dropped 7 bases and J dropped 0 bases, with 3 bases sitting between them. The CDR3 spans 11 residues. Germline CDR1 and CDR2: MNHEY and SVGAGI. CDR3 loop: CASNHQETQYF. The DNA of the CDR3 is TGTGCCAGCAACCACCAAGAGACCCAGTACTTC.

CDR3 DNA: TGTGCCAGCGTCGTTGGGCCGGACAGGGGGTTTACCACCTTC. Amino acid sequence: CASVVGPDRGFTTF. This sequence joins TRBV6-6 and TRBJ1-2, with 10 bases matching TRBD1. CDR1 MNHNY and CDR2 SVGAGI come from the germline V gene (reference sequence). V shed 8 bases, J shed 13 bases, and the junction held 16 bases outside the gene matches. The CDR3 extends over 14 amino acids.

The gene calls are TRBV28 and TRBJ2-4, with D maybe TRBD1 (6 bases). V was cut by 1 base and J by 1 base, with 8 bases left in between. Germline V CDR1 and CDR2: MDHEN, SYDVKM. The CDR3 contains 15 residues. CDR3 in amino acids: CASSLSQGAKNIQYF. CDR3 sequence (DNA): TGTGCCAGCAGTTTATCGCAGGGGGCCAAAAACATTCAGTACTTC.

This clone has a single count. The chain employs TRBV7-9 and TRBJ1-3; unclear D gene. The CDR3 totals 15 residues. Trimming removed 0 bases from V and 2 bases from J, with 8 bases in between. The germline V gene encodes CDR1 SEHNR and CDR2 FQNEAQ (reference sequence). The CDR3 reads CASSLAGATGNTIYF. The CDR3 DNA sequence: TGTGCCAGCAGCTTAGCCGGCGCTACTGGAAACACCATATATTTT. The full variable domain, in which reference TRBV7-9 and TRBJ1-3 provide the parts outside the CDR3, is DTGVSQNPRHKITKRGQNVTFRCDPISEHNRLYWYRQTLGQGPEFLTYFQNEAQLEKSRLLSDRFSAERPKGSFSTLEIQRTEQGDSAMYLCASSLAGATGNTIYFGEGSWLTVV.

CDR3 amino acids: CASSLSGARYNEQFF. In nucleotides, the CDR3 is TGTGCCAGCAGCTTGAGCGGGGCACGCTACAATGAGCAGTTCTTC. The chain recombines TRBV11-3 with TRBJ2-1; 7 nucleotides agree with TRBD2. CDR3 length: 15 amino acids. V shed 3 bases, J shed 3 bases, and the junction held 5 bases outside the gene matches. Germline-derived CDR1 and CDR2 are SGHNT and YENEEA.

This chain connects TRBV19 to TRBJ2-7; 7 bases match TRBD1. The germline gives CDR1 LNHDA, CDR2 SQIVND (reference sequence). J lost 5 bases, V lost 5 bases, and 15 bases had no gene match. This CDR3 comprises 16 residues. CDR3 sequence reads: CASSQPTGRIGDEQYF. The CDR3 region has the DNA TGTGCCAGTAGTCAACCGACAGGGAGAATCGGGGACGAGCAGTACTTC.

The rearrangement joins TRBV7-6 to TRBJ2-7, with 7 nucleotides matching TRBD2. CDR3 length equals 16 residues. Trimming cost V 1 base and J 3 bases; bases outside gene matches: 9. Germline assignment: CDR1 SGHVS and CDR2 FNYEAQ. The CDR3 sequence is CASSLGGVAGNYEQYF. CDR3 bases: TGTGCCAGCAGCTTAGGGGGGGTAGCGGGCAACTACGAGCAGTACTTC. The full variable domain, in which reference TRBV7-6 and TRBJ2-7 provide the parts outside the CDR3, is GAGVSQSPRYKVTKRGQDVALRCDPISGHVSLYWYRQALGQGPEFLTYFNYEAQQDKSGLPNDRFSAERPEGSISTLTIQRTEQRDSAMYRCASSLGGVAGNYEQYFGPGTRLTVT.

This rearrangement joins TRBV7-6 to TRBJ2-6; D is perhaps TRBD1 (6 bases). Per germline, CDR1 SGHVS and CDR2 FNYEAQ. The V end was cut by 4 bases, the J end by 0 bases, with 13 bases between. The CDR3 contains 17 residues. Written as DNA, the CDR3 is TGTGCCAGCAGCTCCCTCACAGGGACCTCTGGGGCCAACGTCCTGACTTTC. It encodes CASSSLTGTSGANVLTF.

The rearrangement uses TRBV5-1 and TRBJ2-3; D is unresolved. This CDR3 region has 16 residues. The V gene's germline CDR1 is SGHRS and CDR2 YFSETQ. Trimming cost V 0 bases and J 2 bases, with 13 bases left between them. In DNA, the CDR3 is TGCGCCAGCAGCTTGGAGTCCCCGGGTTACACAGATACGCAGTATTTT. Translation: CASSLESPGYTDTQYF.

The chain joins TRBV7-2 to TRBJ2-7, with D possibly being TRBD1 (5 bases). The germline V and J ends were trimmed by 8 bases and 7 bases, with 21 bases remaining between them. The CDR3 runs to 14 residues. Germline V gene data show CDR1 as SGHTA and CDR2 as FQGNSA. DNA for the CDR3: TGTGCCAGCCGGTTGGGGCAGGCGACGGGTGAGCAGTACTTC. This encodes CASRLGQATGEQYF.

This clone was detected a few times. The chain has TRBV4-1 and TRBJ2-7; D unclear. The CDR3 is 13 amino acids. V was shortened by 4 bases and J by 5 bases, with 12 bases between the two germline ends. CDR1 is MGHRA and CDR2 is YSYEKL in the germline V gene. The CDR3: CASSPHSTDEQYF. CDR3 in DNA: TGCGCCAGCAGCCCTCATTCAACGGACGAGCAGTACTTC.

The rearrangement joins TRBV5-1 to TRBJ2-2; possible D gene TRBD1, 6 bases. The CDR3 extends over 16 amino acids. V dropped 4 bases and J dropped 0 bases, with 13 bases sitting between them. The germline V gene encodes CDR1 SGHRS and CDR2 YFSETQ. The CDR3 DNA follows: TGCGCCAGCAGCCGAATGGGGGCCTCGAACACCGGGGAGCTGTTTTTT. This codes for CASSRMGASNTGELFF.

The V and J genes are TRBV15 and TRBJ2-1; D is possibly TRBD2 (6 bases). This CDR3 region has 16 residues. Trimming cost V 0 bases and J 7 bases, with 16 bases left between them. Germline values: CDR1 LNHNV, CDR2 YYDKDF (reference sequence). DNA for the CDR3: TGTGCCACCAGCAGAGATCGCCGGGGGTTCGGGAATGAGCAGTTCTTC. This encodes CATSRDRRGFGNEQFF. The full variable domain, its missing parts supplied by reference TRBV15 and TRBJ2-1, is DAMVIQNPRYQVTQFGKPVTLSCSQTLNHNVMYWYQQKSSQAPKLLFHYYDKDFNNEADTPDNFQSRRPNTSFCFLDIRSPGLGDTAMYLCATSRDRRGFGNEQFFGPGTRLTVL.

V usage is TRBV6-6 and J usage is TRBJ2-7, with D maybe TRBD1 (5 bases). Per germline, CDR1 MNHNY and CDR2 SVGAGI (reference sequence). The CDR3 has 15 residues. V was cut by 0 bases and J by 3 bases, with 12 bases left in between. The CDR3 bases are TGTGCCAGCAGTTACTCGCAGGGATTCATCTACGAGCAGTACTTC. Translated, it gives CASSYSQGFIYEQYF.

This clone came up once. The V gene is TRBV19, the J gene TRBJ2-7; 9 positions match TRBD2. The junction had 7 bases not matched to a gene; V was cut back by 7 bases and J by 3 bases. The CDR3 length is 14 residues. Germline-derived CDR1 and CDR2 are LNHDA and SQIVND (reference sequence). The CDR3 DNA sequence: TGTGCCAGTAAAACTAGCGGGTTGGGCTACGAGCAGTACTTC. The encoded protein is CASKTSGLGYEQYF. The complete variable domain, with remaining parts taken from reference TRBV19 and TRBJ2-7, reads DGGITQSPKYLFRKEGQNVTLSCEQNLNHDAMYWYRQDPGQGLRLIYYSQIVNDFQKGDIAEGYSVSREKKESFPLTVTSAQKNPTAFYLCASKTSGLGYEQYFGPGTRLTVT.

The genes are TRBV6-1 and TRBJ2-7; D may be TRBD1 (6 bases). V dropped 10 bases and J dropped 2 bases, with 15 bases sitting between them. The CDR3 is 13 residues long. Germline V gene sequence: CDR1 MNHNS, CDR2 SASEGT. The chain's CDR3 is CAILNRVTYEQYF. In nucleotides, the CDR3 is TGTGCCATTCTCAACAGGGTAACCTACGAGCAGTACTTC.

The CDR3 protein is CATSRPTSGQYSNQPQHF. The CDR3 DNA reads TGTGCCACCAGCAGACCCACCTCGGGACAGTATAGCAATCAGCCCCAGCATTTT. The chain links TRBV15 to TRBJ1-5; 7 nucleotides line up with TRBD1. The CDR3 length is 18 residues. V gave up 2 bases and J gave up 0 bases; unmatched junction bases: 10. From germline, CDR1 is LNHNV and CDR2 YYDKDF (reference sequence).

V and J are TRBV4-1 and TRBJ1-4, with 8 bases matching TRBD1. V gave up 3 bases and J gave up 7 bases; unmatched junction bases: 10. Looked up from germline, CDR1 is MGHRA and CDR2 is YSYEKL. CDR3 size: 16 residues. The CDR3 loop reads CASSHPGQAVGEKLFF. For the CDR3, the DNA is TGCGCCAGCAGCCACCCGGGACAGGCTGTAGGTGAAAAACTGTTTTTT.

The chain has TRBV29-1 and TRBJ2-5; 9 bases agree with TRBD1. The DNA end is a closer match to TRBJ2-7, so the J assignment may be wrong. The CDR3 loop spans 11 amino acids. CDR1 is SQVTM and CDR2 is ANQGSEA in the germline V gene. The CDR3 DNA sequence: TGCAGCGGGGGACAGGGATACGAGCAGTACTTC. Amino acid sequence: CSGGQGYEQYF.